Each of the 17 T cell receptor beta chains below was sequenced from the same sample in a study of T cell responses to AZD1222 COVID-19 vaccine. Sequencing used immunoSEQ multiplex PCR; TCRdb keeps in-frame clones, though not all of them. This sample has 160,000 or so clones, with 91% found just once. Source: peripheral blood, taken on day 0 of AZD1222 vaccination. These receptor sequences come from an adult in good health.

This rearrangement joins TRBV15 to TRBJ1-3, with 10 bases matching TRBD1. CDR1 and CDR2 (germline): LNHNV, YYDKDF (reference sequence). J gave up 4 bases and V 3 bases, and 3 bases lay outside the gene matches. CDR3 size: 15 residues. CDR3 loop: CATSSGDRGGNTIYF. The DNA of the CDR3 is TGTGCCACCAGCAGCGGGGACAGGGGAGGAAACACCATATATTTT. Using reference TRBV15 and TRBJ1-3 for the parts outside the CDR3, the full variable domain is DAMVIQNPRYQVTQFGKPVTLSCSQTLNHNVMYWYQQKSSQAPKLLFHYYDKDFNNEADTPDNFQSRRPNTSFCFLDIRSPGLGDTAMYLCATSSGDRGGNTIYFGEGSWLTVV.

The table lists this clone with a count of one. The chain combines TRBV11-3 with TRBJ1-1; 9 nucleotides line up with TRBD1. Germline lookup yields CDR1 SGHNT and CDR2 YENEEA. CDR3 length equals 15 residues. With V trimmed by 4 bases and J by 3 bases, 6 bases remained unmatched. DNA of the CDR3: TGTGCCAGCAGCTCTAGGGACAGGGCGTACACTGAAGCTTTCTTT. Protein sequence: CASSSRDRAYTEAFF.

The V gene is TRBV25-1, the J gene TRBJ1-3; TRBD1 might be the D (6 bases). Germline loops: CDR1 MGHDK, CDR2 SYGVNS. Trimming shortened V by 10 bases and J by 2 bases, and 18 bases separated the two germline ends. The length of the CDR3 is 15 residues. The CDR3 is CATNHWGAPGNTIYF. In DNA, the CDR3 is TGTGCCACCAACCATTGGGGGGCCCCTGGAAACACCATATATTTT.

The chain carries TRBV7-2 and TRBJ2-7; D possibly corresponds to TRBD1 (6 bases). Trimming removed 3 bases at V and 6 bases at J, with 15 bases between. The CDR3 extends over 14 amino acids. The germline V gene has CDR1 SGHTA and CDR2 FQGNSA. CDR3 sequence reads: CASSFSGQGFEQYF. DNA for the CDR3: TGTGCCAGCAGCTTTTCGGGACAAGGCTTCGAGCAGTACTTC.

The chain employs TRBV6-5 and TRBJ2-1; D call uncertain. In germline, CDR1 is MNHEY, CDR2 SVGAGI. The V and J ends lost 4 bases and 5 bases respectively, with 15 bases between them. The CDR3 has 15 residues. The CDR3 spells CASSSRERLHNEQFF. The CDR3 nucleotides are TGTGCCAGCAGTTCCCGAGAAAGGCTCCACAATGAGCAGTTCTTC.

This clone was recorded once. This sequence joins TRBV30 and TRBJ2-2, with TRBD1 identical over 7 bases. Trimming cost V 2 bases and J 1 base; bases outside gene matches: 7. Germline V gene data show CDR1 as GTSNPN and CDR2 as SVGIG (reference sequence). There are 16 residues in the CDR3. The CDR3 reads CAWSKRGQLNTGELFF. The DNA for the CDR3 is TGTGCCTGGAGTAAAAGGGGACAGTTGAACACCGGGGAGCTGTTTTTT.

This chain joins TRBV28 and TRBJ2-3; 10 nucleotides agree with TRBD1. Germline loops: CDR1 MDHEN, CDR2 SYDVKM. The length of the CDR3 is 15 residues. The junction had 6 bases not matched to a gene; V was cut back by 6 bases and J by 3 bases. CDR3 nucleotides: TGTGCCAGCAGCACACGGACAGGGGGAACAGATACGCAGTATTTT. Translation gives CASSTRTGGTDTQYF.

The J gene is TRBJ2-3, the V gene TRBV24-1; D is unclear. Trimming took 10 bases from V and 9 from J, leaving 19 bases between them. This CDR3 has 13 residues. Germline CDR1 and CDR2: KGHDR and SFDVKD. Here the CDR3 DNA reads TGTGCCACTTCTTCGCTGGTTCCAGCCACGCAGTATTTT. The encoded protein is CATSSLVPATQYF.

This rearrangement joins TRBV29-1 to TRBJ2-2; no definite D call. V was trimmed by 7 bases and J by 6 bases, leaving 15 bases between them. The CDR3 runs to 13 residues. CDR1 and CDR2 (germline): SQVTM, ANQGSEA. The chain's CDR3 is CSAPVPWSGELFF. CDR3 bases: TGCAGCGCCCCAGTTCCATGGTCCGGGGAGCTGTTTTTT.

This clone was observed a single time. The rearrangement links TRBV9 to TRBJ1-1; D possibly corresponds to TRBD1 (5 bases). The CDR3 loop spans 17 amino acids. Trimming stripped 0 bases from V and 0 bases from J, with 15 bases between. Germline lookup yields CDR1 SGDLS and CDR2 YYNGEE. CDR3 in DNA: TGTGCCAGCAGCGTAGCATCCGCTCAGGGAATGAACACTGAAGCTTTCTTT. It encodes CASSVASAQGMNTEAFF.

The V and J genes are TRBV19 and TRBJ2-7; TRBD1 matches at 7 bases. This CDR3 contains 15 residues. Per germline, CDR1 LNHDA and CDR2 SQIVND (reference sequence). Trimming took 4 bases from V and 2 from J; bases not matched to a gene: 8. CDR3 loop: CASSSPGQSTYEQYF. The CDR3 DNA follows: TGTGCCAGTAGTAGTCCGGGACAGAGTACCTACGAGCAGTACTTC. Full variable domain (rest looked up from reference TRBV19 and TRBJ2-7): DGGITQSPKYLFRKEGQNVTLSCEQNLNHDAMYWYRQDPGQGLRLIYYSQIVNDFQKGDIAEGYSVSREKKESFPLTVTSAQKNPTAFYLCASSSPGQSTYEQYFGPGTRLTVT.

V usage is TRBV12-5 and J usage is TRBJ1-4; D uncertain. V was trimmed by 1 base and J by 0 bases, leaving 12 bases between them. Looked up from germline, CDR1 is LGHNT and CDR2 is FRNRAP. The CDR3 is 17 residues long. The CDR3 loop is CASGLGLSAATNEKLFF. As DNA, the CDR3 is TGTGCTAGTGGTTTGGGACTCTCAGCTGCAACTAATGAAAAACTGTTTTTT.

DNA for the CDR3: TGTGCCAGTAGAGAAGGACAGCTATACAATCAGCCCCAGCATTTT. It is translated as CASREGQLYNQPQHF. V is TRBV19 and J is TRBJ1-5; tentative D call: TRBD1 (6 bases). Trimming took 6 bases from V and 3 from J, leaving 15 bases between them. Germline values: CDR1 LNHDA, CDR2 SQIVND (reference sequence). The CDR3 consists of 15 residues.

The chain links TRBV12-3 or TRBV12-4 to TRBJ2-2; no definite D call. Trimming stripped 6 bases from V and 5 bases from J, with 10 bases between. The CDR3 runs 13 residues. In DNA form, the CDR3 reads TGTGCCAGCAGGTACGGTTGGACCGGGGAGCTGTTTTTT. This gives the protein CASRYGWTGELFF.

This rearrangement joins TRBV7-3 to TRBJ1-6, with 8 bases lining up with TRBD1. The CDR3 extends over 14 amino acids. Germline V CDR1 and CDR2: SGHTA, FQGTGA. The V gene end was trimmed by 2 bases and the J gene end by 8 bases; junction bases not matched to a gene: 2. CDR3 DNA sequence: TGTGCCAGCAGCTTACAGGGGGCAGATTCACCCCTCCACTTT. Its translation is CASSLQGADSPLHF.

The chain links TRBV28 to TRBJ2-1, with 8 positions matching TRBD2. Germline CDR1 is MDHEN and CDR2 is SYDVKM. The trim removed 7 bases at V and 7 bases at J, leaving 15 bases unmatched. CDR3 length equals 16 residues. The CDR3 DNA reads TGTGCCAGCACCCAACTCCAGAATCAGCGGGAGAATGAGCAGTTCTTC. This gives the protein CASTQLQNQRENEQFF.

V and J are TRBV2 and TRBJ1-2, with a weak D call TRBD1 (5 bases). This CDR3 is 13 amino acids long. Germline V gene data show CDR1 as SNHLY and CDR2 as FYNNEI. Trimming took off 1 base at V and 8 bases at J, with 11 bases between the two ends. CDR3 coding DNA: TGTGCCAGCAGTGAAGTGGCAGGGTGGGGCTACACCTTC. It specifies CASSEVAGWGYTF.